A selection of T cell receptor beta chains follows, all from one sample in a study of blood T cell repertoires in COVID-19. Profiled with immunoSEQ multiplex PCR; TCRdb holds only in-frame clones, not every one. This table holds more than 250,000 clones, 80% to 90% found once. Material for sequencing was peripheral blood. All receptors come from a woman between 45 and 60 years old with COVID-19, enrolled during active disease. Each CDR3 is given with its conserved first and last residue. A D gene is named only where the DNA matches it firmly. The size field is filled for only some rows; it gives once, few, many or a size class.

NA	TRBV27	NA	TRBJ2-1	TGTGCCAGCAGTTTAGGGAGGGGGAAGTCCCCTGGTGAGCAGTTCTTC	CASSLGRGKSPGEQFF
TRBD2	TRBV7-9	NA	TRBJ2-7	TGTGCCAGCAGCTTCCCAGCGGGAGGTAGTTCCGGCTACGAGCAGTACTTC	CASSFPAGGSSGYEQYF
NA	TRBV5-6	NA	TRBJ1-1	TGTGCCAGCAGCCCCGGGGTCTTTCGGGACACTGAAGCTTTCTTT	CASSPGVFRDTEAFF
NA	TRBV2	once	TRBJ2-7	TGTGCCAGCAGTCTGGACGGACACTACGAGCAGTACTTC	CASSLDGHYEQYF
NA	TRBV20-1	NA	TRBJ1-1	TGCAGTGCTAGTAGCAACACTGAAGCTTTCTTT	CSASSNTEAFF
TRBD1	TRBV10-1	once	TRBJ1-2	TGCGCCAGCAGGCGGGGGGGACAGCTTTGCTCACCTAACTATGGCTACACCTTC	CASRRGGQLCSPNYGYTF
NA	TRBV18	NA	TRBJ2-7	TGTGCCAGCTCATCATATACAGGGTTCTACGAGCAGTACTTC	CASSSYTGFYEQYF
NA	TRBV24-1	NA	TRBJ2-7	TGTGCCACCATTTGCGCCGAGCGCAATCTCGGGCAGGGGGGTAGCGGGATCCCCTACGAGCAGTACTTC	CATICAERNLGQGGSGIPYEQYF
TRBD1	TRBV19	NA	TRBJ1-1	TGTGCCAGTAGTAACCGGGACAGGGTAATTGAAGCTTTCTTT	CASSNRDRVIEAFF
NA	TRBV7-3	NA	TRBJ1-1	TGTGCCAGCAGCTTAACGCCGGGGGGGACTGAAGCTTTCTTT	CASSLTPGGTEAFF
NA	TRBV6-1	NA	TRBJ2-5	TGTGCCAGCAGTTATCGCGGGGAAGAGACCCAGTACTTC	CASSYRGEETQYF
TRBD2	TRBV7-9	NA	TRBJ2-5	TGTGCCAGCAGCTACCCGGGACTAGCGGCCGCCCGAGAGACCCAGTACTTC	CASSYPGLAAARETQYF
TRBD2	TRBV6-5	NA	TRBJ2-1	TGTGCCAGCAGTTACTCAGGGACTAGCGGGAACTATGAGCAGTTCTTC	CASSYSGTSGNYEQFF
TRBD2	TRBV5-1	NA	TRBJ2-2	TGCGCCAGCAGCTCACCCGAGACTAGCGGGAGGGCCGGGGAGCTGTTTTTT	CASSSPETSGRAGELFF
TRBD1	TRBV6-5	NA	TRBJ2-5	TGTGCCAGCAGGCCGGGACAGGCACATATGGAGACCCAGTACTTC	CASRPGQAHMETQYF
TRBD2	TRBV3-1/TRBV3-2	NA	TRBJ2-5	TGTGCCAGCAGCCAAGATATAAGCGGGAGACAAGAGACCCAGTACTTC	CASSQDISGRQETQYF
NA	TRBV7-9	many	TRBJ1-1	TGTGCCAGCAGCTTAGCAGGGGGGAACACTGAAGCTTTCTTT	CASSLAGGNTEAFF
TRBD1	TRBV18	once	TRBJ1-4	TGTGCCAGCTCACCACTCAGGGGGCTGGCAACTAATGAAAAACTGTTTTTT	CASSPLRGLATNEKLFF
NA	TRBV7-2	NA	TRBJ2-1	TGTGCCAGCAGCTTAGCGCCAGCCTACAATGAGCAGTTCTTC	CASSLAPAYNEQFF
TRBD2	TRBV29-1	NA	TRBJ2-3	TGCAGCGCTCGCGGGGGAGATACGCAGTATTTT	CSARGGDTQYF
NA	TRBV6-2/TRBV6-3	NA	TRBJ1-1	TGTGCCAGCAGTTACCGGAGGCCCACTGAAGCTTTCTTT	CASSYRRPTEAFF
TRBD2	TRBV5-6	once	TRBJ2-7	TGTGCCAGCAGCCATAGCGGGAGGGGATCTTACGAGCAGTACTTC	CASSHSGRGSYEQYF
TRBD2	TRBV11-2	NA	TRBJ2-3	TGTGCCAGCAGCTTAGGTGGACTAGCGGGAGGACTCGGCACAGATACGCAGTATTTT	CASSLGGLAGGLGTDTQYF
NA	TRBV2	NA	TRBJ1-6	TGTGCCAGCAGTGGTGGCAGCTCCTATAATTCACCCCTCCACTTT	CASSGGSSYNSPLHF
TRBD2	TRBV11-2	NA	TRBJ2-3	TGTGCCAGCAGCTCCCGGGGGGGCGGGAGGGCCACAGATACGCAGTATTTT	CASSSRGGGRATDTQYF
NA	TRBV12-5	NA	TRBJ1-1	TGTGCTAGTGGTTTTAGTTACACTGAAGCTTTCTTT	CASGFSYTEAFF
NA	TRBV2	once	TRBJ2-3	TGTGCCAGCAGTGAAATCAGGGCGAGCACAGATACGCAGTATTTT	CASSEIRASTDTQYF
NA	TRBV3-1/TRBV3-2	NA	TRBJ2-3	TGTGCCAGCAGCCAACGTGTTAGCGGAGAAGGCACAGATACGCAGTATTTT	CASSQRVSGEGTDTQYF
NA	TRBV24-1	NA	TRBJ1-1	TGTGCCACCAAGGGGAGGATGAACACTGAAGCTTTCTTT	CATKGRMNTEAFF
NA	TRBV18	NA	TRBJ2-7	TGTGCCAGTAGGACGGGACTCACCGAGCAGTACTTC	CASRTGLTEQYF
TRBD2	TRBV30	NA	TRBJ2-5	TGTGCCTGGAGTCCGGGACTAGCGGGAGTGGGGGAGACCCAGTACTTC	CAWSPGLAGVGETQYF
TRBD2	TRBV4-1	NA	TRBJ2-1	TGCGCCAGCAGCCCCCCTAGCGGGAGGGCGGTGGCTAATGAGCAGTTCTTC	CASSPPSGRAVANEQFF
NA	TRBV19	NA	TRBJ2-7	TGTGCCAGTAGTATAGACGCCCGGGATCCCCTATACTTC	CASSIDARDPLYF
NA	TRBV11-2	once	TRBJ2-3	TGTGCCAGCAGCGGAGCCGTGCAAGTTAACACAGATACGCAGTATTTT	CASSGAVQVNTDTQYF
NA	TRBV18	NA	TRBJ1-6	TGTGCCAGCTCACCGGAGGCCGCGGTTTCACCCCTCCACTTT	CASSPEAAVSPLHF
NA	TRBV7-9	NA	TRBJ2-7	TGTGCCAGCAGCGGGCAAGGGGGCTACGAGCAGTACTTC	CASSGQGGYEQYF
NA	TRBV9	NA	TRBJ2-7	TGTGCCAGCAGTGAGGGAGTCGTTTACGAGCAGTACTTC	CASSEGVVYEQYF
NA	TRBV9	NA	TRBJ1-3	TGTGCCAGCAGCGTAGGCTCGGGGGGGTCTGGAAACACCATATATTTT	CASSVGSGGSGNTIYF
TRBD1	TRBV10-3	NA	TRBJ1-1	TGTGCCATCAGTGAGTCGGGACAGGAGAACACTGAAGCTTTCTTT	CAISESGQENTEAFF
NA	TRBV21-1	NA	TRBJ2-7	TGTGCCAGCAGCGCCTGCGACAGGGCCTTCTCCTACGAGCAGTACTTC	CASSACDRAFSYEQYF
TRBD2	TRBV5-1	few	TRBJ2-3	TGCGCCAGCAGCACTGACGGGGGACTAGGCTCCTTTTTT	CASSTDGGLGSFF
TRBD1	TRBV6-2/TRBV6-3	NA	TRBJ2-7	TGTGCCAGCAGTTACGCACAGGGGGCTTCCTACGAGCAGTACTTC	CASSYAQGASYEQYF
TRBD1	TRBV4-2	NA	TRBJ1-4	TGTGCCAGCAGACTGACAGGGGCCGGGGAAAAACTGTTTTTT	CASRLTGAGEKLFF
NA	TRBV30	few	TRBJ2-7	TGTGCCTGGAGTGTTCGGGGGGCCGACTACGAGCAGTACTTC	CAWSVRGADYEQYF
TRBD2	TRBV19	NA	TRBJ2-7	TGTGCCAGTAGTAGGACACTAGCGGGAGGGTACTACGAGCAGTACTTC	CASSRTLAGGYYEQYF
TRBD2	TRBV11-2	NA	TRBJ2-1	TGTGCCAGCAGCTCGCGGGTAGCGGGAGGGAGTGAGCAGTTCTTC	CASSSRVAGGSEQFF
TRBD1	TRBV4-2	once	TRBJ1-1	TGTGCCAGCAGCCGGCCCGACAGGGATTCAACTGAAGCTTTCTTT	CASSRPDRDSTEAFF
NA	TRBV7-9	NA	TRBJ2-3	TGTGCCAGCAGCTGGGACTCCACAGATACGCAGTATTTT	CASSWDSTDTQYF
NA	TRBV5-1	NA	TRBJ2-7	TGCGCCAGCAGCTTGAGAGGTCGGGGTGCGTACGAGCAGTACTTC	CASSLRGRGAYEQYF
TRBD1	TRBV27	NA	TRBJ1-6	TGTGCCAGCAGTTTATCCCCAGGACAGGGGTGGAATTCACCCCTCCACTTT	CASSLSPGQGWNSPLHF
TRBD2	TRBV10-1	NA	TRBJ2-1	TGCGCCAGCAGCGTCGCGCAACTCAACGGGACTAGCAATACCGATGAGCAGTTCTTC	CASSVAQLNGTSNTDEQFF
NA	TRBV10-1	once	TRBJ2-7	TGCGCCAGCAGTGACCCCGGGACTGACGAGCAGTACTTC	CASSDPGTDEQYF
TRBD2	TRBV11-2	NA	TRBJ2-7	TGTGCCAGCAGCTACGAAGCGGGAGGGTCCTACGAGCAGTACTTC	CASSYEAGGSYEQYF
TRBD2	TRBV7-9	NA	TRBJ2-3	TGTGCCAGCCGCTCCAGCGGGAGGAAAGGAAGGACAGATACGCAGTATTTT	CASRSSGRKGRTDTQYF
NA	TRBV5-4	NA	TRBJ1-1	TGTGCCAGCAGCTTTCCGGGTCCGGGGGACACTGAAGCTTTCTTT	CASSFPGPGDTEAFF
NA	TRBV5-4	few	TRBJ1-1	TGTGCCAGCAGCGAGCGGAGCACTGAAGCTTTCTTT	CASSERSTEAFF
TRBD2	TRBV6-6	NA	TRBJ2-1	TGTGCCAGCAGCCCACTAGCGGGAGGGCTCAATGAGCAGTTCTTC	CASSPLAGGLNEQFF
TRBD1	TRBV28	NA	TRBJ1-1	TGTGCCAGCGAAGGACAGGGAGGGACTGAAGCTTTCTTT	CASEGQGGTEAFF
TRBD1	TRBV6-6	NA	TRBJ1-1	TGTGCCAGCCCGACAGGGAGAGGGACCACTGAAGCTTTCTTT	CASPTGRGTTEAFF
TRBD1	TRBV19	NA	TRBJ2-5	TGTGCCAGTAGTCTCAGAACAGGGGTGAGGGAGACCCAGTACTTC	CASSLRTGVRETQYF